The next 26 T cell receptor beta chains were all read from a single sample in a study of cytomegalovirus exposure and HLA in healthy donors. PCR used 60 Vbeta primers and 13 Jbeta primers. Libraries were prepared by immunoSEQ multiplex PCR; TCRdb keeps only in-frame clonotypes and omits some of them. The table has some 200,000 clones, about 85% seen once. The sequenced material came from PBMCs. Receptor source: a male donor in good health and CMV-seropositive.

The gene calls are TRBV29-1 and TRBJ1-6; D remains ambiguous. This CDR3 region has 13 residues. The V end lost 8 bases, the J end lost 8 bases, and 16 bases lay between the germline ends. The germline CDR1 and CDR2 sequences are SQVTM and ANQGSEA. CDR3 DNA sequence: TGCAGCAGATCAAGGACTGGCGATTCACCCCTCCACTTT. Protein sequence: CSRSRTGDSPLHF.

The rearrangement joins TRBV6-5 to TRBJ2-5; 10 nucleotides match TRBD2. Germline CDR1 and CDR2: MNHEY and SVGAGI. The CDR3 has 14 residues. V lost 2 bases, J lost 5 bases, and 2 bases stayed unmatched. In DNA, the CDR3 is TGTGCCAGCAGTTACCTAGCGGGGGATGAGACCCAGTACTTC. This encodes CASSYLAGDETQYF.

V and J are TRBV9 and TRBJ1-1; no clear D. The germline CDR1 and CDR2 sequences are SGDLS and YYNGEE. This CDR3 region has 13 residues. The ends were cut back, 0 bases at V and 0 bases at J, with 3 bases in the middle. The chain's CDR3 is CASSVAMNTEAFF. The CDR3 region has the DNA TGTGCCAGCAGCGTAGCTATGAACACTGAAGCTTTCTTT. The full variable domain, in which reference TRBV9 and TRBJ1-1 provide the parts outside the CDR3, is DSGVTQTPKHLITATGQRVTLRCSPRSGDLSVYWYQQSLDQGLQFLIQYYNGEERAKGNILERFSAQQFPDLHSELNLSSLELGDSALYFCASSVAMNTEAFFGQGTRLTVV.

The chain employs TRBV5-1 and TRBJ2-7; the D gene is possibly TRBD1 (6 bases). Germline CDR1 SGHRS, CDR2 YFSETQ. CDR3 size: 13 residues. V was pared by 0 bases and J by 3 bases, with 7 bases between. CDR3 DNA: TGCGCCAGCAGCTTGGACAGGGACTACGAGCAGTACTTC. Protein product: CASSLDRDYEQYF. The full variable domain, its missing parts supplied by reference TRBV5-1 and TRBJ2-7, is KAGVTQTPRYLIKTRGQQVTLSCSPISGHRSVSWYQQTPGQGLQFLFEYFSETQRNKGNFPGRFSGRQFSNSRSEMNVSTLELGDSALYLCASSLDRDYEQYFGPGTRLTVT.

CDR3: CASLPTGGTEAFF. CDR3 bases: TGTGCCAGCCTCCCGACAGGGGGGACTGAAGCTTTCTTT. V gene TRBV5-6 combines with J gene TRBJ1-1; 9 nucleotides line up with TRBD1. The CDR3 runs 13 residues. The V and J ends lost 7 bases and 5 bases, in that order; junction bases with no gene match: 6. Germline loops: CDR1 SGHDT, CDR2 YYEEEE.

The table lists this clone with a few counts. The gene calls are TRBV7-9 and TRBJ1-5; no reliable D call. Germline CDR1 reads SEHNR; CDR2 reads FQNEAQ (reference sequence). V was pared by 5 bases and J by 4 bases, with 6 bases between. The CDR3 totals 12 residues. CDR3 sequence reads: CASSTNNQPQHF. The CDR3 bases are TGTGCCAGCAGCACAAATAATCAGCCCCAGCATTTT.

This rearrangement joins TRBV28 to TRBJ2-5, with D possibly TRBD1 on 5 matching bases. CDR1 MDHEN and CDR2 SYDVKM come from the germline V gene. Trimming shortened V by 7 bases and J by 3 bases, and 9 bases separated the two germline ends. The CDR3 is 12 amino acids. CDR3 sequence: CASTTGEETQYF. CDR3 coding DNA: TGTGCCAGCACTACAGGAGAAGAGACCCAGTACTTC.

This sequence joins TRBV21-1 and TRBJ1-1. TRBV21-1 counts as a pseudogene. The CDR3 totals 13 residues. The CDR3 reads CASSPLGRTEAFF. CDR3 DNA sequence: TGTGCCAGCAGCCCCCTGGGGAGAACTGAAGCTTTCTTT.

This chain connects TRBV9 to TRBJ1-1; 9 bases are a match to TRBD1. This CDR3 contains 12 residues. V lost 4 bases to trimming and J lost 11 bases; unmatched junction nucleotides: 6. CDR1 is SGDLS and CDR2 is YYNGEE in the germline V gene. CDR3 in amino acids: CASSSRDRDAFF. In nucleotides, the CDR3 is TGTGCCAGCAGCTCTCGGGACAGGGATGCTTTCTTT.

The rearrangement joins TRBV4-1 to TRBJ1-3; D possibly corresponds to TRBD1 (5 bases). Germline values: CDR1 MGHRA, CDR2 YSYEKL. Trimming left V 0 bases short and J 2 bases short, with 8 bases between. CDR3 length equals 15 residues. CDR3 sequence (DNA): TGCGCCAGCAGCCAAGATAAGGGGCCTGGAAACACCATATATTTT. Its protein is CASSQDKGPGNTIYF.

This rearrangement joins TRBV15 to TRBJ2-1; possible D gene TRBD1, 6 bases. CDR1 is LNHNV and CDR2 is YYDKDF in the germline V gene (reference sequence). The V end was cut by 0 bases, the J end by 5 bases, with 8 bases between. CDR3 size: 14 residues. The chain's CDR3 is CATSREQGNNEQFF. In nucleotides, the CDR3 is TGTGCCACCAGCAGAGAACAGGGAAACAATGAGCAGTTCTTC.

The gene calls are TRBV18 and TRBJ1-4; TRBD1 is a possible D gene (5 bases). V lost 3 bases and J lost 8, with 16 bases in between. The CDR3 contains 15 residues. Germline loops: CDR1 KGHSH, CDR2 LQKENI. In DNA form, the CDR3 reads TGTGCCAGCTCACCTACAGGATTCCCCGGCGAAAAACTGTTTTTT. Translation: CASSPTGFPGEKLFF.

This clone was seen only a few times. The V gene is TRBV11-2, the J gene TRBJ2-5, with 9 positions matching TRBD2. The DNA end lines up better with TRBJ2-7; the J call may be wrong. This CDR3 has 18 residues. The germline CDR1 and CDR2 sequences are SGHAT and FQNNGV. CDR3: CASSTRQGYPSGNYEQYF. The DNA for the CDR3 is TGTGCCAGCAGCACCCGACAAGGTTACCCTAGCGGGAACTACGAGCAGTACTTC.

V usage is TRBV29-1 and J usage is TRBJ2-3; TRBD1 aligns across 12 bases. The CDR3 spans 15 residues. The V segment lost 8 bases and the J segment 1 base; nucleotides outside the gene matches: 7. Germline-derived CDR1 and CDR2 are SQVTM and ANQGSEA. The CDR3 DNA follows: TGCAGCCTCTCCGGGACAGGGGGCGGCACAGATACGCAGTATTTT. Its translation: CSLSGTGGGTDTQYF.

This sequence joins TRBV14 and TRBJ1-6, with 7 bases lining up with TRBD1. V gave up 4 bases and J gave up 8 bases; unmatched junction bases: 8. The CDR3 contains 15 residues. Germline V gene data show CDR1 as SGHDN and CDR2 as FVKESK. CDR3 sequence: CASSPTGKVDSPLHF. The CDR3 DNA is TGTGCCAGCAGCCCGACAGGGAAGGTGGATTCACCCCTCCACTTT.

The chain has TRBV7-3 and TRBJ2-2, with 8 bases that match TRBD1. The CDR3 is 15 residues long. CDR1 and CDR2 (germline): SGHTA, FQGTGA. J gave up 1 base and V 5 bases, and 3 bases lay outside the gene matches. The CDR3 loop is CASSPGQVNTGELFF. The CDR3, as DNA: TGTGCCAGCAGCCCGGGACAGGTGAACACCGGGGAGCTGTTTTTT.

V usage is TRBV9 and J usage is TRBJ1-1; 9 bases match TRBD1. V was clipped by 3 bases and J by 5 bases; unmatched bases: 8. The CDR3 consists of 15 residues. Looked up from germline, CDR1 is SGDLS and CDR2 is YYNGEE. This CDR3 is CASSALQGAITEAFF. As DNA, the CDR3 is TGTGCCAGCAGCGCCTTACAGGGGGCGATTACTGAAGCTTTCTTT.

V gene TRBV4-3 combines with J gene TRBJ2-6; no clear D gene. The CDR3 length is 15 residues. The germline gives CDR1 LGHNA, CDR2 YSLEER. The germline V and J ends were trimmed by 0 bases and 0 bases, with 3 bases remaining between them. The CDR3 DNA reads as TGCGCCAGCAGCCAAGACTTCTCTGGGGCCAACGTCCTGACTTTC. It is translated as CASSQDFSGANVLTF.

The chain couples TRBV19 to TRBJ1-4, with D uncertain. This CDR3 has 15 residues. The germline CDR1 and CDR2 sequences are LNHDA and SQIVND (reference sequence). Trimming pared 0 bases from V and 0 bases from J, leaving 5 bases between. The CDR3 DNA reads TGTGCCAGTAGTATAGACGGAGCAACTAATGAAAAACTGTTTTTT. Its translation is CASSIDGATNEKLFF.

The J gene is TRBJ1-3, the V gene TRBV19; TRBD1 matches at 9 bases. The germline V gene encodes CDR1 LNHDA and CDR2 SQIVND (reference sequence). The CDR3 has 15 amino acids. The V gene end was trimmed by 5 bases and the J gene end by 4 bases; junction bases not matched to a gene: 6. CDR3 sequence: CASSPAGTGGNTIYF. CDR3 sequence (DNA): TGTGCCAGTAGTCCGGCCGGGACAGGGGGAAACACCATATATTTT.

The chain combines TRBV2 with TRBJ1-5, with 10 nucleotides matching TRBD1. The CDR3 totals 15 residues. The V segment lost 7 bases and the J segment 1 base; nucleotides outside the gene matches: 4. The germline V gene encodes CDR1 SNHLY and CDR2 FYNNEI. CDR3 amino acids: CASIRDRGSNQPQHF. CDR3 DNA sequence: TGTGCCAGCATCAGGGACAGGGGAAGCAATCAGCCCCAGCATTTT.

This clone was detected only once. This chain uses TRBV6-4 with TRBJ2-2; 8 nucleotides align to TRBD1. The CDR3 is made up of 15 amino acids. The V and J ends lost 6 bases and 5 bases, in that order; junction bases with no gene match: 8. CDR1 is MRHNA, CDR2 SNTAGT, per germline. The CDR3 region has the DNA TGTGCCAGCAGACCCGACAGGGGTGTGACCGGGGAGCTGTTTTTT. It translates to CASRPDRGVTGELFF.

V gene TRBV9 combines with J gene TRBJ2-3; 9 positions agree with TRBD2. Germline CDR1 SGDLS, CDR2 YYNGEE. V dropped 3 bases and J dropped 5; count of bases not matched to a gene: 10. The CDR3 length is 16 residues. The DNA for the CDR3 is TGTGCCAGCAGCGCCGGTAGCGGGAGTTTTGGAGATACGCAGTATTTT. It codes for CASSAGSGSFGDTQYF.

The chain is built from TRBV2 and TRBJ2-1; 10 bases align to TRBD1. Germline CDR1 is SNHLY and CDR2 is FYNNEI. The junction had 10 bases not matched to a gene; V was cut back by 7 bases and J by 7 bases. The CDR3 extends over 15 amino acids. The CDR3 region has the DNA TGTGCCAGCACGGCCGGGACAGGGGTTCGGAATGAGCAGTTCTTC. This gives the protein CASTAGTGVRNEQFF.

This sequence joins TRBV7-2 and TRBJ1-2, with D perhaps TRBD1 (6 bases). Germline values: CDR1 SGHTA, CDR2 FQGNSA. V was trimmed by 5 bases and J by 10 bases, leaving 11 bases between them. This CDR3 is built from 11 residues. The CDR3 coding sequence is TGTGCCAGCAGCCCACGGACAGCCTACACCTTC. Translated, it gives CASSPRTAYTF.

V is TRBV6-6 and J is TRBJ2-5; 10 bases fit TRBD1. The CDR3 runs 16 residues. Germline CDR1 MNHNY, CDR2 SVGAGI (reference sequence). Unmatched junction bases numbered 7, after V lost 2 bases and J lost 4 bases. The CDR3 coding sequence is TGTGCCAGCAGTTACCCGTTGACAGGGGGCACAGAGACCCAGTACTTC. The encoded protein is CASSYPLTGGTETQYF.